One and the same sample provided the 16 T cell receptor beta chains below, sequenced in a study of OX40 agonist ivuxolimab in advanced cancers. TCRdb's table, derived via immunoSEQ multiplex PCR, lists solely in-frame clones and lacks some. The sample consists of more than 80,000 clones, about 90% of them appearing once. The sequences come from CD4+ or CD8+ T cells sorted from blood, collected in a trial of the OX40 agonist ivuxolimab. The receptors shown here come from an adult with an advanced solid tumor such as melanoma, head and neck, liver or kidney cancer.

J is TRBJ1-2 and V is TRBV6-6; TRBD1 agrees at 7 bases. CDR1 MNHNY and CDR2 SVGAGI come from the germline V gene (reference sequence). The V segment lost 6 bases and the J segment 5 bases; nucleotides outside the gene matches: 12. The CDR3 has 15 amino acids. The CDR3 region is CASSDQGETSYGYTF. CDR3 nucleotide sequence: TGTGCCAGCAGCGACCAGGGGGAAACATCTTATGGCTACACCTTC.

The genes are TRBV6-1 and TRBJ2-4; 8 nucleotides align to TRBD1. With V trimmed by 4 bases and J by 0 bases, 5 bases remained unmatched. Germline assignment: CDR1 MNHNS and CDR2 SASEGT. The CDR3 covers 16 residues. CDR3 amino acids: CASSGDRNLAKNIQYF. The CDR3 coding sequence is TGTGCCAGCAGTGGGGACAGGAACTTAGCCAAAAACATTCAGTACTTC.

This chain joins TRBV5-5 and TRBJ2-7; possibly TRBD2 for D (7 bases). This CDR3 is 15 amino acids long. Germline values: CDR1 SGHKS, CDR2 YYEKEE (reference sequence). V was trimmed by 4 bases and J by 9 bases, leaving 23 bases between them. The CDR3 protein is CASSGGDNLIFRQYF. CDR3 DNA: TGTGCCAGCAGCGGGGGGGACAACCTGATTTTTCGGCAGTACTTC.

The J gene is TRBJ1-1, the V gene TRBV28; possible D gene TRBD1, 6 bases. The germline gives CDR1 MDHEN, CDR2 SYDVKM. The CDR3 has 12 amino acids. Trimming stripped 6 bases from V and 8 bases from J, with 13 bases between. The CDR3 is CASSRGRLEAFF. CDR3 nucleotide sequence: TGTGCCAGCAGCAGGGGACGGTTGGAAGCTTTCTTT.

This chain connects TRBV25-1 to TRBJ2-5, with 12 bases identical to TRBD2. The CDR3 runs to 15 residues. The germline V gene has CDR1 MGHDK and CDR2 SYGVNS. Trimming took 6 bases from V and 2 from J; bases not matched to a gene: 4. The chain's CDR3 is CASRASGREQETQYF. CDR3 nucleotides: TGTGCCAGCAGAGCTAGCGGGAGGGAGCAAGAGACCCAGTACTTC. The variable domain in full, with the rest retrieved from reference TRBV25-1 and TRBJ2-5, is EADIYQTPRYLVIGTGKKITLECSQTMGHDKMYWYQQDPGMELHLIHYSYGVNSTEKGDLSSESTVSRIRTEHFPLTLESARPSHTSQYLCASRASGREQETQYFGPGTRLLVL.

This clone came up once. The J gene is TRBJ2-1, the V gene TRBV28; TRBD1 is a possible D gene (5 bases). Trimming cost V 4 bases and J 0 bases, with 16 bases left between them. Germline values: CDR1 MDHEN, CDR2 SYDVKM. This CDR3 contains 17 residues. The CDR3 DNA sequence: TGTGCCAGCAGTTCCTCTTTATTGGGGCACTCCTACAATGAGCAGTTCTTC. It codes for CASSSSLLGHSYNEQFF.

The V gene is TRBV6-6, the J gene TRBJ2-7; 14 nucleotides line up with TRBD2. This CDR3 is 15 amino acids long. Germline values: CDR1 MNHNY, CDR2 SVGAGI (reference sequence). J lost 5 bases, V lost 5 bases, and 5 bases had no gene match. CDR3: CASSTGTSGSDEQYF. DNA of the CDR3: TGTGCCAGCAGTACCGGGACTAGCGGGAGCGACGAGCAGTACTTC.

The chain has TRBV2 and TRBJ2-7; D unresolved. Germline V gives CDR1 SNHLY, CDR2 FYNNEI. Deletions cut 4 bases from V and 0 bases from J, with 10 bases between. The CDR3 is 14 residues long. The CDR3 region is CASSVKQSSYEQYF. The CDR3, as DNA: TGTGCCAGCAGTGTGAAACAGAGCTCCTACGAGCAGTACTTC.

The chain joins TRBV5-8 to TRBJ2-7; possible D gene TRBD2, 5 bases. Deletions cut 7 bases from V and 3 bases from J, with 17 bases between. Germline V gives CDR1 SGHTS, CDR2 YDEGEE. The CDR3 runs 14 residues. CDR3 region: CASGLTEGFYEQYF. The CDR3 DNA reads TGTGCCAGCGGCCTGACCGAGGGTTTCTACGAGCAGTACTTC.

The J gene is TRBJ1-5, the V gene TRBV19, with D possibly being TRBD1 (6 bases). Germline CDR1 reads LNHDA; CDR2 reads SQIVND (reference sequence). The V end lost 7 bases, the J end lost 0 bases, and 13 bases lay between the germline ends. The CDR3 length is 15 residues. CDR3 residues: CASNTHRDSNQPQHF. CDR3 nucleotide sequence: TGTGCCAGTAACACTCACAGGGATAGCAATCAGCCCCAGCATTTT.

The chain combines TRBV28 with TRBJ1-1; 8 positions agree with TRBD1. The CDR3 runs to 14 residues. The junction had 9 bases not matched to a gene; V was cut back by 8 bases and J by 4 bases. Looked up from germline, CDR1 is MDHEN and CDR2 is SYDVKM. The CDR3 here is CASRTGSLSTEAFF. CDR3 bases: TGTGCCAGCCGGACAGGGAGTCTGAGCACTGAAGCTTTCTTT.

This clone was detected only once. This sequence joins TRBV19 and TRBJ2-7, with TRBD2 matching over 7 bases. Losses at the gene ends were 3 bases for V and 6 bases for J; bases not matched to a gene: 5. Germline CDR1 reads LNHDA; CDR2 reads SQIVND (reference sequence). This CDR3 is 13 amino acids long. The CDR3 nucleotides are TGTGCCAGTAGTATTTACTCGGGAGGCGAGCAGTACTTC. Translating gives CASSIYSGGEQYF.

This chain links TRBV5-1 with TRBJ1-1; D gene uncertain. V was clipped by 1 base and J by 6 bases, with 10 bases between them. CDR1 SGHRS and CDR2 YFSETQ come from the germline V gene. CDR3 length: 13 residues. The CDR3 is CASSLSGIAEAFF. Here the CDR3 DNA reads TGCGCCAGCAGCTTGTCTGGGATCGCTGAAGCTTTCTTT.

The chain links TRBV7-2 to TRBJ2-4, with D unclear. The germline gives CDR1 SGHTA, CDR2 FQGNSA. The CDR3 loop spans 14 amino acids. Trimming pared 5 bases from V and 6 bases from J, leaving 14 bases between. CDR3 residues: CASSTSSSANIQYF. In DNA form, the CDR3 reads TGTGCCAGCAGCACCTCGTCCTCCGCAAACATTCAGTACTTC.

The chain carries TRBV5-1 and TRBJ1-4; D is unclear. V gave up 0 bases and J gave up 0 bases, with 3 bases separating them. The CDR3 runs to 14 residues. CDR1 is SGHRS, CDR2 YFSETQ, per germline. The CDR3 reads CASSLDSTNEKLFF. The DNA of the CDR3 is TGCGCCAGCAGCTTGGATTCAACTAATGAAAAACTGTTTTTT.

V and J are TRBV6-6 and TRBJ2-1; 13 bases align to TRBD2. With 6 bases clipped from V and 8 bases from J, the junction kept 1 base outside the gene matches. CDR3 size: 13 residues. The V gene's germline CDR1 is MNHNY and CDR2 SVGAGI (reference sequence). CDR3 loop: CASRTSGRYEQFF. The CDR3 bases are TGTGCCAGCAGGACTAGCGGGAGGTATGAGCAGTTCTTC.